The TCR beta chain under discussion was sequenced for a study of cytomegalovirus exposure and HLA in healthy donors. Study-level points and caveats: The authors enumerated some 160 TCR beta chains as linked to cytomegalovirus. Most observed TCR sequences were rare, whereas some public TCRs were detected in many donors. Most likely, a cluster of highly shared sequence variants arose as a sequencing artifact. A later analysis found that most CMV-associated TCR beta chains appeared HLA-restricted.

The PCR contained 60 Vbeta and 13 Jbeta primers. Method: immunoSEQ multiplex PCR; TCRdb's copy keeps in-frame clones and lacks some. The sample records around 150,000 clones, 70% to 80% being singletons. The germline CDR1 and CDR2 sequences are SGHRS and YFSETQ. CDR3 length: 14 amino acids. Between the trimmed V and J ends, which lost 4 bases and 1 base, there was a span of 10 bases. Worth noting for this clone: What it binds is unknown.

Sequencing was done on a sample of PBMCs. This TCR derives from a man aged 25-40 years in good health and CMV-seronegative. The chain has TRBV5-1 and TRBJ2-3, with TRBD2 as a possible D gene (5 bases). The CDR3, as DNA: TGCGCCAGCAGCCAATCAGCGGGCACAGATACGCAGTATTTT. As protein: CASSQSAGTDTQYF.